This TCR beta chain comes out of a study of beta chain features in type 1 diabetes. Looking at the study overall: The samples had 100 million to 140 million sorted cells examined in all.

Findings and limits, study-wide: There was a moderate but significant shortening of TCRB CDR3s in all four CD4+ subsets of Type 1 diabetes patients.

V was trimmed by 3 bases and J by 3 bases, leaving 5 bases between them. The germline CDR1 and CDR2 sequences are KGHSH and LQKENI. This CDR3 spans 12 amino acids. Concerning this clone itself: Its specificity is not known.

Expressed TCRB transcripts were sequenced because the isolated RNA had all been reverse transcribed beforehand. Some clones are missing from TCRdb's copy, which holds only in-frame ones; the method was immunoSEQ multiplex PCR. The table has about 330,000 clones, more than 9.5% seen once; the top ten hold under 0.02%. V gene TRBV18 combines with J gene TRBJ1-2; D not certain. The clonotype originates from a woman aged 30 to 39 in good health. Sequencing was performed on naive CD4+ T cells from blood. This chain's CDR3 is CASSPSHYGYTF. DNA for the CDR3: TGTGCCAGCTCACCCTCTCACTATGGCTACACCTTC.